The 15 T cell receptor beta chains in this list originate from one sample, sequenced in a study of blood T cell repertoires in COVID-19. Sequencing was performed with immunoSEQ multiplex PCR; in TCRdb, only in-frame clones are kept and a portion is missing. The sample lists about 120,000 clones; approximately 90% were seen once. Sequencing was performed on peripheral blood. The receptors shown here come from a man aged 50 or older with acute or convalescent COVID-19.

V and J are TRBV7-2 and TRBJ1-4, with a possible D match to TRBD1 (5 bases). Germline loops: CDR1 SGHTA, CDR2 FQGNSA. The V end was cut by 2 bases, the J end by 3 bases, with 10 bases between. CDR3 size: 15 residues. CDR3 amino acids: CASSLSGGSNEKLFF. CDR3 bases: TGTGCCAGCAGCTTATCGGGGGGGTCTAATGAAAAACTGTTTTTT.

The CDR3 loop is CASSLAHYTDTQYF. The CDR3 coding sequence is TGTGCCAGCAGCTTAGCTCACTACACAGATACGCAGTATTTT. The V gene is TRBV11-3, the J gene TRBJ2-3; unclear D gene. V was clipped by 1 base and J by 2 bases, with 7 bases between them. The germline V gene has CDR1 SGHNT and CDR2 YENEEA. This CDR3 has 14 amino acids. Supplemented by reference TRBV11-3 and TRBJ2-3, the full variable domain reads EAGVVQSPRYKIIEKKQPVAFWCNPISGHNTLYWYLQNLGQGPELLIRYENEEAVDDSQLPKDRFSAERLKGVDSTLKIQPAELGDSAVYLCASSLAHYTDTQYFGPGTRLTVL.

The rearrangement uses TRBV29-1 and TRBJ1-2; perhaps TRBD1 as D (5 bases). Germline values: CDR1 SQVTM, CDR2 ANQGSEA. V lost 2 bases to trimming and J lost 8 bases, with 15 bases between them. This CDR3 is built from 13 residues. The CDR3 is CSVERQGARGYTF. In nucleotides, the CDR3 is TGCAGCGTTGAAAGGCAGGGTGCTCGGGGCTACACCTTC.

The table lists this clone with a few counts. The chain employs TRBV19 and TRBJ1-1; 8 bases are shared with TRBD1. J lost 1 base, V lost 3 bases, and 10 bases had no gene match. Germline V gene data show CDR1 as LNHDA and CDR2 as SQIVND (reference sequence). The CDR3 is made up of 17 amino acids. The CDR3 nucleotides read TGTGCCAGTAGTATTCCACCTGGACAGGGAGAGAACACTGAAGCTTTCTTT. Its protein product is CASSIPPGQGENTEAFF.

CDR3 nucleotide sequence: TGTGCCAGCACAGGGGACTATGGCTACACCTTC. This gives the protein CASTGDYGYTF. This chain links TRBV5-6 with TRBJ1-2; possible D gene TRBD1, 6 bases. The germline CDR1 and CDR2 sequences are SGHDT and YYEEEE. CDR3 length: 11 residues. Trimming removed 6 bases from V and 3 bases from J, with 6 bases in between. Full variable domain (missing parts from reference TRBV5-6 and TRBJ1-2): DAGVTQSPTHLIKTRGQQVTLRCSPKSGHDTVSWYQQALGQGPQFIFQYYEEEERQRGNFPDRFSGHQFPNYSSELNVNALLLGDSALYLCASTGDYGYTFGSGTRLTVV.

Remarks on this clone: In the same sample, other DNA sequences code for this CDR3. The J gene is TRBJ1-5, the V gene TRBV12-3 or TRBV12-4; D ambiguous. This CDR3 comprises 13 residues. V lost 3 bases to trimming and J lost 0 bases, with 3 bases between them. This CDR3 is CASSFGSNQPQHF. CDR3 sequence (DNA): TGTGCCAGCAGTTTCGGTAGCAATCAGCCCCAGCATTTT.

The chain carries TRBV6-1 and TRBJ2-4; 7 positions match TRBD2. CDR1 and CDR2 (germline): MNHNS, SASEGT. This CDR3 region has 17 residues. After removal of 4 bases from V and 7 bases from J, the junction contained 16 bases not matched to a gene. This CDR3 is CASSVRLAAGRANIQYF. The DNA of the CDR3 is TGTGCCAGCAGTGTTCGCCTAGCGGCAGGTCGGGCTAACATTCAGTACTTC.

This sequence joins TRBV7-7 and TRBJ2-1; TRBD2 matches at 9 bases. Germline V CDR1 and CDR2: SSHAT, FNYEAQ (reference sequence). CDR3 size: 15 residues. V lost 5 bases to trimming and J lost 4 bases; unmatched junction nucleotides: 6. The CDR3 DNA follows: TGTGCCAGCAGCGCGCTAGCGGGAAAGTACAATGAGCAGTTCTTC. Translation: CASSALAGKYNEQFF.

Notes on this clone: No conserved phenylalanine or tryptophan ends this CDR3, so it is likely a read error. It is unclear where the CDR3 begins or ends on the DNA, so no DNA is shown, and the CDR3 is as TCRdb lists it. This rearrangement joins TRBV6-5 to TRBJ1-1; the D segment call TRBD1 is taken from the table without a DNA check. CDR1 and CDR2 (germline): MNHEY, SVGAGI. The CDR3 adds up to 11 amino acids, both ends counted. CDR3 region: CASNTGDRRRA.

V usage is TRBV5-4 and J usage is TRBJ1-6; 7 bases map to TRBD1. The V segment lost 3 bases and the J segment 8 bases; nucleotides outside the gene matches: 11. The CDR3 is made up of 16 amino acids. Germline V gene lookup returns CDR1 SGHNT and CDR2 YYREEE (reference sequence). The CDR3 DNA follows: TGTGCCAGCAGCTACGGAGGGGGCGCACGGCATTCACCCCTCCACTTT. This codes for CASSYGGGARHSPLHF.

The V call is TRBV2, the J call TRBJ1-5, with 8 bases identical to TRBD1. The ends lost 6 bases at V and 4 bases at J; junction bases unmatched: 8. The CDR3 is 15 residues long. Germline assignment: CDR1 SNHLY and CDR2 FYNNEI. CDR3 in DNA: TGTGCCAGCAGGATAATGGGACAGGAGAATCAGCCCCAGCATTTT. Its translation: CASRIMGQENQPQHF.

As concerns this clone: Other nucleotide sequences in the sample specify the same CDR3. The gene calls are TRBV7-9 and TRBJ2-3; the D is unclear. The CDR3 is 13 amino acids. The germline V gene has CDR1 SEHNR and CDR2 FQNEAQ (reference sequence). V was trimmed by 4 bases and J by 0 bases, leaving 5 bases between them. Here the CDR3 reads CASSSTSTDTQYF. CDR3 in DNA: TGTGCCAGCAGCTCAACAAGCACAGATACGCAGTATTTT.

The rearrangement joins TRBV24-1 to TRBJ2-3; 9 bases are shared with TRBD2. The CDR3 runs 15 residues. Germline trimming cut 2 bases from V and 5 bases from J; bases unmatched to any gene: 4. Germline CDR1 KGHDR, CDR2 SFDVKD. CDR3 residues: CATSDWRAGGDTQYF. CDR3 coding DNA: TGTGCCACCAGTGATTGGAGAGCGGGAGGAGATACGCAGTATTTT.

The CDR3 spells CASRKREREYF. As DNA, the CDR3 is TGTGCCAGCAGAAAGCGGGAAAGAGAATATTTT. The chain carries TRBV6-5 and TRBJ2-3, with 7 bases that match TRBD2. This CDR3 is built from 11 residues. The germline V gene has CDR1 MNHEY and CDR2 SVGAGI. J was trimmed by 15 bases and V by 6 bases; bases with no gene match: 9.

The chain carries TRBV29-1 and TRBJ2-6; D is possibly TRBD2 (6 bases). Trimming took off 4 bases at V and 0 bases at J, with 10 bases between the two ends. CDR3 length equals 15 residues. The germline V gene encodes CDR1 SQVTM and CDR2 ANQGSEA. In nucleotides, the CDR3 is TGCAGCGTTGTGACTAGGAGCTCTGGGGCCAACGTCCTGACTTTC. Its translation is CSVVTRSSGANVLTF.